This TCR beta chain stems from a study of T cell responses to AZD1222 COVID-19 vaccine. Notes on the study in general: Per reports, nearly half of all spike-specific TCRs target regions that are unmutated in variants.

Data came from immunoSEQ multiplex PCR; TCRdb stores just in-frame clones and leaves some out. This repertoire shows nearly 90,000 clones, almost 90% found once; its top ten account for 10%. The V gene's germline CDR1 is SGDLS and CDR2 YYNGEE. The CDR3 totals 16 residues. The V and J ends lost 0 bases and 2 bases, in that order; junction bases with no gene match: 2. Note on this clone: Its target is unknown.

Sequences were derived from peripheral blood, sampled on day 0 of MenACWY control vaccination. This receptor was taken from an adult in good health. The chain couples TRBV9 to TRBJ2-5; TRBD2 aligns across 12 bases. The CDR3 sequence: CASSVGTSGGQETQYF. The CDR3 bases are TGTGCCAGCAGCGTAGGAACTAGCGGGGGGCAAGAGACCCAGTACTTC.